Following are 28 T cell receptor beta chains from one sample sequenced in a study of blood T cells in healthy people across ages. Next came a second PCR, run for roughly 6 to 11 cycles, which used a sample-barcoded 5' primer along with a J-beta primer mix. TCRdb reprocessed the 5' RACE reads with MiXCR, giving one entry per CDR3 protein. The sample holds roughly 900,000 distinct CDR3 sequences, roughly 50% seen once. The sample taken for sequencing was blood. These receptor sequences come from a man younger than 40 in good health.

This chain joins TRBV28 and TRBJ1-6, with D possibly TRBD1 on 5 matching bases. CDR1 MDHEN and CDR2 SYDVKM come from the germline V gene. CDR3 length: 12 amino acids. V dropped 6 bases and J dropped 13 bases, with 13 bases sitting between them. Here the CDR3 reads CASRQSGTPLHF. In nucleotides, the CDR3 is TGTGCCAGCAGGCAGTCAGGGACCCCCCTCCACTTT.

V gene TRBV9 combines with J gene TRBJ1-6; tentative D call: TRBD1 (5 bases). V lost 3 bases and J lost 5, with 9 bases in between. The CDR3 totals 14 residues. Germline V gene data show CDR1 as SGDLS and CDR2 as YYNGEE. As DNA, the CDR3 is TGTGCCAGCAGCGCGGGACTCGATAATTCACCCCTCCACTTT. This translates into CASSAGLDNSPLHF.

Note on this clonotype: A much larger clone lies one base from this, so it may be a read error. CDR3 sequence reads: CSGGGVSSYNEQFF. The CDR3, as DNA: TGCAGCGGCGGGGGGGTCAGCTCCTACAATGAGCAGTTCTTC. V is TRBV29-1 and J is TRBJ2-1, with 9 bases that match TRBD2. Germline V gene data show CDR1 as SQVTM and CDR2 as ANQGSEA. The ends lost 7 bases at V and 0 bases at J; junction bases unmatched: 4. The CDR3 consists of 14 residues.

This clonotype was counted only a few times. The V gene is TRBV20-1, the J gene TRBJ2-6, with D perhaps matching TRBD1 (6 bases). The CDR3 runs to 14 residues. Germline loops: CDR1 DFQATT, CDR2 SNEGSKA (reference sequence). V was trimmed by 0 bases and J by 12 bases, leaving 15 bases between them. The CDR3 sequence: CSARDQTGSGVLTF. The CDR3 nucleotides are TGCAGTGCTAGAGATCAAACAGGGAGTGGCGTCCTGACTTTC.

V usage is TRBV5-5 and J usage is TRBJ2-5, with D perhaps TRBD2 (6 bases). The J call is in doubt because the DNA end fits TRBJ2-7 better. The CDR3 has 14 amino acids. CDR1 is SGHKS and CDR2 is YYEKEE in the germline V gene (reference sequence). The CDR3 DNA reads as TGTGCCAGCAGCTGGACTACCGGGGGCTACGAGCAGTACTTC. This codes for CASSWTTGGYEQYF.

This chain uses TRBV12-3 or TRBV12-4 with TRBJ2-5; unclear D gene. V was trimmed by 4 bases and J by 5 bases, leaving 8 bases between them. The length of the CDR3 is 12 residues. DNA for the CDR3: TGTGCCAGCAGTTGGTCCTGGGAGACCCAGTACTTC. Translated, it gives CASSWSWETQYF.

The rearrangement joins TRBV4-2 to TRBJ1-6; tentative D call: TRBD1 (5 bases). V was pared by 0 bases and J by 6 bases, with 9 bases between. The germline V gene has CDR1 LGHNA and CDR2 YNFKEQ. This CDR3 contains 15 residues. The CDR3 coding sequence is TGTGCCAGCAGCCAAGATAACGGGGGTAATTCACCCCTCCACTTT. It yields the protein CASSQDNGGNSPLHF.

This clonotype was picked up one time. The V call is TRBV3-1, the J call TRBJ1-1; D remains unclear. V was trimmed by 8 bases and J by 7 bases, leaving 20 bases between them. The germline V gene has CDR1 LGHDT and CDR2 YNNKEL (reference sequence). The CDR3 covers 14 residues. CDR3 residues: CASCYSGVGREAFF. DNA for the CDR3: TGTGCCAGCTGCTACAGTGGGGTGGGCCGTGAAGCTTTCTTT.

Within the sample, this clonotype is medium-sized. The gene calls are TRBV20-1 and TRBJ2-3; 9 positions match TRBD2. The CDR3 sequence is 16 residues long. V trimming: 0 bases; J trimming: 2 bases; junction bases outside the gene matches: 6. Per germline, CDR1 DFQATT and CDR2 SNEGSKA (reference sequence). CDR3 sequence: CSARDLAGAHTDTQYF. The CDR3 nucleotides read TGCAGTGCTAGAGACTTAGCGGGGGCCCACACAGATACGCAGTATTTT.

This clonotype appeared a few times. V usage is TRBV6-5 and J usage is TRBJ2-3; 9 bases align to TRBD2. CDR3 length: 15 residues. Germline trimming cut 5 bases from V and 2 bases from J; bases unmatched to any gene: 5. CDR1 is MNHEY, CDR2 SVGAGI, per germline. Here the CDR3 reads CASSRRLADTDTQYF. The DNA of the CDR3 is TGTGCCAGCAGTCGACGACTAGCGGACACAGATACGCAGTATTTT.

CDR3 sequence (DNA): TGTGCCTGGAGTACGGGGTCCTACGAGCAGTACTTC. Amino acid sequence: CAWSTGSYEQYF. V is TRBV30 and J is TRBJ2-7; the D gene is possibly TRBD2 (5 bases). Germline V gene data show CDR1 as GTSNPN and CDR2 as SVGIG (reference sequence). This CDR3 has 12 amino acids. V was pared by 2 bases and J by 1 base, with 6 bases between.

V usage is TRBV2 and J usage is TRBJ2-3; either TRBD1 or TRBD2 may supply D (6 bases each). Germline assignment: CDR1 SNHLY and CDR2 FYNNEI. The CDR3 sequence is 16 residues long. V was shortened by 0 bases and J by 6 bases, with 16 bases between the two germline ends. CDR3 nucleotides: TGTGCCAGCAGTGAAGCGTCGGGGGCATTTACGGATACGCAGTATTTT. This gives the protein CASSEASGAFTDTQYF.

This sequence joins TRBV6-5 and TRBJ2-5; D ambiguous. V shed 2 bases and J shed 4 bases, with 11 bases lying between them. CDR3 length: 14 amino acids. Germline values: CDR1 MNHEY, CDR2 SVGAGI. The CDR3 region is CASSYNSVRETQYF. The CDR3 DNA reads TGTGCCAGCAGTTACAACAGCGTACGAGAGACCCAGTACTTC.

The chain is built from TRBV11-2 and TRBJ1-5; 7 nucleotides align to TRBD1. The V and J ends lost 7 bases and 7 bases, in that order; junction bases with no gene match: 7. The germline V gene encodes CDR1 SGHAT and CDR2 FQNNGV. This CDR3 has 13 residues. CDR3 loop: CASTTGADQPQHF. The CDR3 DNA is TGTGCCAGCACAACAGGGGCGGACCAGCCCCAGCATTTT.

The rearrangement joins TRBV10-3 to TRBJ2-1, with 7 bases matching TRBD1. The CDR3 has 14 amino acids. Trimming took 10 bases from V and 7 from J; bases not matched to a gene: 13. Germline V lookup: CDR1 ENHRY, CDR2 SYGVKD. The CDR3 sequence: CATRPRQGPNEQFF. CDR3 sequence (DNA): TGTGCCACCCGCCCCCGACAGGGCCCGAATGAGCAGTTCTTC.

V usage is TRBV14 and J usage is TRBJ2-3, with 7 bases lining up with TRBD1. V trimming: 0 bases; J trimming: 7 bases; junction bases outside the gene matches: 10. Germline-derived CDR1 and CDR2 are SGHDN and FVKESK. This CDR3 has 16 residues. The chain's CDR3 is CASSQDWTGPRNTQYF. CDR3 DNA sequence: TGTGCCAGCAGCCAAGATTGGACAGGACCTCGTAATACGCAGTATTTT.

The CDR3 DNA is TGTGCCAGACGGACAGAGAGCACAGATACGCAGTATTTT. It codes for CARRTESTDTQYF. The chain joins TRBV27 to TRBJ2-3, with D maybe TRBD1 (6 bases). CDR1 MNHEY and CDR2 SMNVEV come from the germline V gene (reference sequence). CDR3 length: 13 residues. With 9 bases removed from V and 0 bases from J, the gap between germline ends came to 10 bases.

The sample holds a few counts of this clonotype. The V gene is TRBV7-2, the J gene TRBJ2-7; D remains unclear. The J call may be wrong; the DNA end is better matched by TRBJ2-5. The CDR3 is 13 residues long. Germline CDR1 reads SGHTA; CDR2 reads FQGNSA. The CDR3 region is CASRGFRGETQYF. The CDR3 region has the DNA TGTGCCAGCAGGGGATTTAGAGGCGAGACCCAGTACTTC.

This clonotype was counted between two and nine times. The chain links TRBV6-1 to TRBJ1-2; a weak D match, TRBD1 (6 bases). Germline values: CDR1 MNHNS, CDR2 SASEGT. This CDR3 has 17 residues. V was pared by 1 base and J by 8 bases, with 23 bases between. The CDR3 is CASSEGDGGGTGSGYTF. DNA for the CDR3: TGTGCCAGCAGTGAAGGCGACGGGGGCGGGACGGGCTCCGGCTACACCTTC.

V and J are TRBV7-2 and TRBJ2-1, with 7 bases aligning to TRBD1. Germline values: CDR1 SGHTA, CDR2 FQGNSA. The J segment lost 10 bases and the V segment lost 5 bases, leaving 5 bases of the junction unmatched. CDR3 length: 12 amino acids. This chain's CDR3 is CASSPQGEEQFF. The CDR3, as DNA: TGTGCCAGCAGCCCTCAGGGGGAGGAGCAGTTCTTC.

A single count supports this clonotype. The V gene is TRBV7-8, the J gene TRBJ2-7; tentative D call: TRBD1 (6 bases). This CDR3 is built from 15 residues. CDR1 is SGHVS, CDR2 FQNEAQ, per germline. V lost 3 bases to trimming and J lost 6 bases, with 18 bases between them. The CDR3 sequence: CASSFRDTRTGEQYF. Written as DNA, the CDR3 is TGTGCCAGCAGCTTCCGGGACACCAGAACGGGCGAGCAGTACTTC. Using reference TRBV7-8 and TRBJ2-7 for the parts outside the CDR3, the full variable domain is GAGVSQSPRYKVAKRGQDVALRCDPISGHVSLFWYQQALGQGPEFLTYFQNEAQLDKSGLPSDRFFAERPEGSVSTLKIQRTQQEDSAVYLCASSFRDTRTGEQYFGPGTRLTVT.

This clonotype appeared a few times. This chain connects TRBV6-5 to TRBJ2-7, with 8 bases that match TRBD1. The CDR3 runs 15 residues. Germline V gives CDR1 MNHEY, CDR2 SVGAGI. Trimming cost V 6 bases and J 1 base; bases outside gene matches: 8. Here the CDR3 reads CASRRQGLKSYEQYF. Here the CDR3 DNA reads TGTGCCAGCAGAAGACAGGGGTTAAAGTCCTACGAGCAGTACTTC.

CDR3 residues: CASSPPGQGHNEQFF. The CDR3 DNA is TGTGCCAGCAGCCCCCCGGGACAGGGTCACAATGAGCAGTTCTTC. J is TRBJ2-1 and V is TRBV7-3; TRBD1 matches at 9 bases. Germline CDR1 reads SGHTA; CDR2 reads FQGTGA. CDR3 length: 15 amino acids. With V trimmed by 5 bases and J by 5 bases, 7 bases remained unmatched.

This sequence joins TRBV20-1 and TRBJ1-1; 7 nucleotides align to TRBD1. This CDR3 is 15 amino acids long. Germline-derived CDR1 and CDR2 are DFQATT and SNEGSKA (reference sequence). V lost 0 bases and J lost 5; bases outside the gene matches: 9. The CDR3 loop is CSARDPTGARTEAFF. The CDR3 DNA is TGCAGTGCTAGAGACCCCACAGGGGCCAGGACTGAAGCTTTCTTT.

This sequence joins TRBV10-3 and TRBJ2-3, with 7 bases matching TRBD2. The germline gives CDR1 ENHRY, CDR2 SYGVKD. V was pared by 6 bases and J by 5 bases, with 11 bases of the junction left unmatched. The CDR3 extends over 15 amino acids. The CDR3: CAIRSGAGSKDTQYF. The CDR3 region has the DNA TGTGCCATCAGATCAGGAGCGGGGAGTAAAGATACGCAGTATTTT.

This rearrangement joins TRBV5-1 to TRBJ2-3; TRBD2 aligns across 12 bases. Germline CDR1 reads SGHRS; CDR2 reads YFSETQ. Unmatched junction bases numbered 6, after V lost 8 bases and J lost 2 bases. The length of the CDR3 is 15 residues. The CDR3 protein is CASSTSGGLTDTQYF. The CDR3 coding sequence is TGCGCCAGTTCGACTAGCGGGGGACTCACAGATACGCAGTATTTT.

Ten or more counts support this clonotype. The chain links TRBV6-6 to TRBJ2-3; 9 positions match TRBD2. The CDR3 has 15 amino acids. CDR1 and CDR2 (germline): MNHNY, SVGAGI (reference sequence). The V gene end was trimmed by 2 bases and the J gene end by 2 bases; junction bases not matched to a gene: 2. The CDR3 nucleotides are TGTGCCAGCAGTTACGGCGGGGGGGACACAGATACGCAGTATTTT. It translates to CASSYGGGDTDTQYF.

The chain carries TRBV7-2 and TRBJ1-4; D is unclear. The germline CDR1 and CDR2 sequences are SGHTA and FQGNSA. The CDR3 sequence is 12 residues long. V lost 0 bases and J 13 bases, leaving 9 bases between the germline ends. CDR3 in amino acids: CASSLAGRRLFF. DNA of the CDR3: TGTGCCAGCAGCTTAGCTGGGAGGCGACTGTTTTTT.